This T cell receptor (beta chain) was retrieved from a study of molecular identifiers for immune sequencing clone quantification. This clonotype showed up many times. The antigen is not known. Whole-study results and caveats: Barcode-sharing identical TCR molecules could underestimate highly expanded clone sizes.

Via MiXCR, TCRdb re-called the PCR reads, giving one row per CDR3 protein. Among some 580,000 distinct CDR3 sequences, 25% were seen once, and the ten largest hold about 0.84%. Trimming stripped 5 bases from V and 0 bases from J, with 11 bases between. CDR3 length: 14 residues. The germline V gene encodes CDR1 SGHNT and CDR2 YENEEA. The sorting of naive CD8 T cells used the CD8+CD4-CCR7+CD45RA+ phenotype. This chain connects TRBV11-3 to TRBJ2-7; no clear D gene. This TCR was sampled from a human donor in good health. Some libraries in this study had Jurkat cell RNA spiked in. Sequenced sample: naive CD8+ T cells from blood, with Jurkat cell RNA spiked in. Subset of the sample: FACS-sorted CD8+CD4-CCR7+CD45RA+ naive T cells. The CDR3 DNA follows: TGTGCCAGCAGCGCGTCGGGTAGCTCCTACGAGCAGTACTTC. This sequence encodes CASSASGSSYEQYF.